The 27 T cell receptor beta chains reported below all come from one sample, sequenced in a study of blood T cell repertoires in COVID-19. Method: immunoSEQ multiplex PCR; TCRdb's copy keeps in-frame clones and lacks some. The sample has under 150,000 clones, roughly 83% seen once. Sequencing used PBMCs or T cells enriched from blood (not recorded which). The source of these receptors is a middle-aged man with acute COVID-19.

This clone is categorized as medium-sized. This chain connects TRBV6-2 or TRBV6-3 to TRBJ1-1; D not certain. Trimming cost V 5 bases and J 5 bases, with 18 bases left between them. Germline lookup yields CDR1 MNHEY and CDR2 SVGEGT. CDR3 size: 15 residues. CDR3 sequence reads: CASSPASGGGTEAFF. The CDR3, as DNA: TGTGCCAGCAGTCCGGCTTCGGGAGGCGGGACTGAAGCTTTCTTT.

This chain connects TRBV4-1 to TRBJ2-1; 8 bases match TRBD2. The CDR3 is 14 residues long. Germline V gene data show CDR1 as MGHRA and CDR2 as YSYEKL. V trimming: 4 bases; J trimming: 4 bases; junction bases outside the gene matches: 3. The CDR3 sequence is CASSLSGAYNEQFF. The CDR3 region has the DNA TGCGCCAGCAGCCTTAGCGGGGCTTACAATGAGCAGTTCTTC.

This chain joins TRBV29-1 and TRBJ1-1; TRBD1 matches 7 bases. Unmatched junction bases numbered 5, after V lost 4 bases and J lost 0 bases. There are 14 residues in the CDR3. Per germline, CDR1 SQVTM and CDR2 ANQGSEA. CDR3 sequence (DNA): TGCAGCGTTGTTTACAGGGGAATGAACACTGAAGCTTTCTTT. Translated, it gives CSVVYRGMNTEAFF.

Here the CDR3 DNA reads TGTGCCAGCAGCTTGTCCCCAGGGCTCTACAATGAGCAGTTCTTC. Protein: CASSLSPGLYNEQFF. This sequence joins TRBV5-5 and TRBJ2-1; D is possibly TRBD1 (5 bases). Looked up from germline, CDR1 is SGHKS and CDR2 is YYEKEE (reference sequence). CDR3 length equals 15 residues. Trimming cost V 1 base and J 3 bases, with 11 bases left between them.

V and J are TRBV5-1 and TRBJ2-3; 7 nucleotides agree with TRBD2. Germline V gene lookup returns CDR1 SGHRS and CDR2 YFSETQ. The CDR3 runs 15 residues. Trimming cost V 7 bases and J 4 bases; bases outside gene matches: 12. The CDR3 loop reads CASGLVGRGADTQYF. The CDR3 bases are TGCGCCAGCGGACTAGTGGGGAGGGGAGCAGATACGCAGTATTTT.

The chain employs TRBV7-7 and TRBJ2-7; 7 bases fit TRBD1. The V segment lost 4 bases and the J segment 2 bases; nucleotides outside the gene matches: 17. The germline V gene has CDR1 SSHAT and CDR2 FNYEAQ (reference sequence). The CDR3 is 18 amino acids. The CDR3 coding sequence is TGTGCCAGCAGCTGGGGCCGACCGGGACAGAGGGACGCCTACGAGCAGTACTTC. As protein: CASSWGRPGQRDAYEQYF.

The J gene is TRBJ2-7, the V gene TRBV11-2; D possibly corresponds to TRBD1 (6 bases). The germline gives CDR1 SGHAT, CDR2 FQNNGV. CDR3 length: 13 residues. V lost 1 base, J lost 2 bases, and 6 bases lay in between. Here the CDR3 reads CASSLGTAYEQYF. CDR3 coding DNA: TGTGCCAGCAGCTTAGGGACAGCCTACGAGCAGTACTTC.

The chain recombines TRBV5-1 with TRBJ2-5, with TRBD2 as a possible D gene (6 bases). Trimming shortened V by 4 bases and J by 0 bases, and 22 bases separated the two germline ends. From germline, CDR1 is SGHRS and CDR2 YFSETQ. The CDR3 runs to 18 residues. In DNA, the CDR3 is TGCGCCAGCAGCCCGAGAGTGGTTAGCGGCAGTTACCAAGAGACCCAGTACTTC. Translation: CASSPRVVSGSYQETQYF.

This rearrangement joins TRBV19 to TRBJ1-6; D may be TRBD1 (6 bases). The CDR3 covers 17 residues. Germline CDR1 LNHDA, CDR2 SQIVND (reference sequence). V lost 5 bases, J lost 0 bases, and 14 bases lay in between. CDR3 sequence reads: CASSPGQFDSYNSPLHF. CDR3 in DNA: TGTGCCAGTAGTCCAGGACAGTTCGACTCCTATAATTCACCCCTCCACTTT.

The V call is TRBV7-8, the J call TRBJ2-6; D unclear. Trimming cost V 1 base and J 2 bases, with 6 bases left between them. The CDR3 consists of 15 residues. Germline assignment: CDR1 SGHVS and CDR2 FQNEAQ. The CDR3 nucleotides are TGTGCCAGCAGCTTAGAGAGAGCTGGGGCCAACGTCCTGACTTTC. Its translation: CASSLERAGANVLTF.

This clone was recorded only once. The chain combines TRBV3-1 (or the pseudogene TRBV3-2) with TRBJ2-1; D uncertain. Trimming stripped 2 bases from V and 0 bases from J, with 8 bases between. The CDR3 spans 15 residues. Looked up from germline, CDR1 is LGHDT and CDR2 is YNNKEL (reference sequence). The CDR3 region has the DNA TGTGCCAGCAGCCAAACGGTTAGCTCCTACAATGAGCAGTTCTTC. Its translation is CASSQTVSSYNEQFF.

The gene calls are TRBV5-4 and TRBJ2-5; tentatively, D is TRBD1 (5 bases). Looked up from germline, CDR1 is SGHNT and CDR2 is YYREEE (reference sequence). V gave up 5 bases and J gave up 1 base, with 9 bases separating them. The length of the CDR3 is 13 residues. CDR3 sequence: CASRGQAQETQYF. CDR3 in DNA: TGTGCCAGCAGAGGACAAGCCCAAGAGACCCAGTACTTC.

DNA of the CDR3: TGTGCCAGCAGTTACTCCTTTGAGCTTGTCTTAGTTTACAATGAGCAGTTCTTC. Its protein product is CASSYSFELVLVYNEQFF. This chain joins TRBV6-2 or TRBV6-3 and TRBJ2-1; D not certain. Trimming left V 0 bases short and J 4 bases short, with 19 bases between. Germline lookup yields CDR1 MNHEY and CDR2 SVGEGT. This CDR3 has 18 residues.

The chain recombines TRBV5-6 with TRBJ2-5; TRBD1 matches at 10 bases. After removal of 3 bases from V and 0 bases from J, the junction contained 5 bases not matched to a gene. The germline CDR1 and CDR2 sequences are SGHDT and YYEEEE. The CDR3 runs 16 residues. The CDR3 spells CASSSPGTGDQETQYF. DNA of the CDR3: TGTGCCAGCAGCTCTCCAGGGACAGGGGACCAAGAGACCCAGTACTTC.

This clone was counted a single time. The rearrangement links TRBV7-9 to TRBJ2-5, with 10 positions matching TRBD2. J lost 5 bases, V lost 2 bases, and 8 bases had no gene match. The CDR3 is 16 residues long. Per germline, CDR1 SEHNR and CDR2 FQNEAQ (reference sequence). The CDR3 is CASSLKLAGVGETQYF. The CDR3 region has the DNA TGTGCCAGCAGCTTAAAGCTAGCGGGAGTGGGGGAGACCCAGTACTTC.

This clone was picked up one time. This chain uses TRBV27 with TRBJ1-4; TRBD1 agrees at 7 bases. The junction had 9 bases not matched to a gene; V was cut back by 4 bases and J by 7 bases. The CDR3 consists of 15 residues. The germline gives CDR1 MNHEY, CDR2 SMNVEV (reference sequence). CDR3 in amino acids: CASSSPERGREKLFF. The DNA for the CDR3 is TGTGCCAGCAGTTCCCCCGAGAGGGGGCGTGAAAAACTGTTTTTT.

The gene calls are TRBV7-9 and TRBJ2-2, with 8 bases that match TRBD1. V gave up 5 bases and J gave up 6 bases; unmatched junction bases: 11. In germline, CDR1 is SEHNR, CDR2 FQNEAQ (reference sequence). The length of the CDR3 is 16 residues. CDR3 sequence (DNA): TGTGCCAGCAGCGTGTGGACAGGGATGAGCTCCGGGGAGCTGTTTTTT. Protein sequence: CASSVWTGMSSGELFF. The full variable domain, completed using reference TRBV7-9 and TRBJ2-2, is DTGVSQNPRHKITKRGQNVTFRCDPISEHNRLYWYRQTLGQGPEFLTYFQNEAQLEKSRLLSDRFSAERPKGSFSTLEIQRTEQGDSAMYLCASSVWTGMSSGELFFGEGSRLTVL.

The chain couples TRBV19 to TRBJ1-5; D remains ambiguous. The CDR3 is made up of 16 amino acids. V was cut by 3 bases and J by 0 bases, with 12 bases left in between. Per germline, CDR1 LNHDA and CDR2 SQIVND (reference sequence). In nucleotides, the CDR3 is TGTGCCAGTAGTATGTATGGCATTAATAGCAATCAGCCCCAGCATTTT. Its protein is CASSMYGINSNQPQHF.

The V call is TRBV19, the J call TRBJ1-2; 7 positions match TRBD1. V shed 10 bases and J 4 bases; nucleotides not matched to a gene: 9. This CDR3 comprises 13 residues. Per germline, CDR1 LNHDA and CDR2 SQIVND (reference sequence). Here the CDR3 reads CATGPTGIYGYTF. The CDR3 bases are TGTGCCACTGGACCGACAGGGATCTATGGCTACACCTTC.

The chain is built from TRBV5-4 and TRBJ2-5; 7 bases fit TRBD1. With 4 bases clipped from V and 6 bases from J, the junction kept 12 bases outside the gene matches. Per germline, CDR1 SGHNT and CDR2 YYREEE (reference sequence). This CDR3 has 15 residues. In DNA form, the CDR3 reads TGTGCCAGCAGCCCTAACAGGGGCCGGGTAAAGACCCAGTACTTC. It encodes CASSPNRGRVKTQYF.

The chain joins TRBV5-4 to TRBJ2-2, with 15 bases fitting TRBD2. The CDR3 is made up of 17 amino acids. The germline gives CDR1 SGHNT, CDR2 YYREEE (reference sequence). The trim removed 3 bases at V and 6 bases at J, leaving 6 bases unmatched. CDR3 region: CASSSGLAGGNAGELFF. The CDR3 DNA follows: TGTGCCAGCAGCTCGGGACTAGCGGGGGGTAACGCCGGGGAGCTGTTTTTT.

This chain links TRBV18 with TRBJ2-7; perhaps TRBD1 as D (5 bases). Deletions cut 1 base from V and 0 bases from J, with 7 bases between. Germline-derived CDR1 and CDR2 are KGHSH and LQKENI. The CDR3 loop spans 14 amino acids. CDR3 protein: CASSPRQISYEQYF. The CDR3 DNA reads TGTGCCAGCTCACCACGACAGATCTCCTACGAGCAGTACTTC.

Comment on this clone: The sample has other DNA sequences that encode this CDR3 too. V is TRBV6-1 and J is TRBJ1-6; TRBD1 might be the D (5 bases). The CDR3 has 15 amino acids. V was pared by 0 bases and J by 7 bases, with 10 bases between. From germline, CDR1 is MNHNS and CDR2 SASEGT. Written as DNA, the CDR3 is TGTGCCAGCAGTGAAGCGCGGGGGGACAATTCACCCCTCCACTTT. Translation gives CASSEARGDNSPLHF.

The chain has TRBV5-6 and TRBJ1-4; a possible D gene is TRBD1 (6 bases). The germline V gene encodes CDR1 SGHDT and CDR2 YYEEEE. The CDR3 length is 18 residues. Trimming took off 6 bases at V and 0 bases at J, with 21 bases between the two ends. This CDR3 reads CASTRRSRQVATNEKLFF. CDR3 nucleotides: TGTGCCAGCACCCGGAGGTCTAGACAGGTTGCAACTAATGAAAAACTGTTTTTT. The complete variable domain, with remaining parts taken from reference TRBV5-6 and TRBJ1-4, reads DAGVTQSPTHLIKTRGQQVTLRCSPKSGHDTVSWYQQALGQGPQFIFQYYEEEERQRGNFPDRFSGHQFPNYSSELNVNALLLGDSALYLCASTRRSRQVATNEKLFFGSGTQLSVL.

This chain links TRBV6-4 with TRBJ2-1; possible D gene TRBD1, 5 bases. This CDR3 has 13 residues. Germline assignment: CDR1 MRHNA and CDR2 SNTAGT. V lost 4 bases to trimming and J lost 6 bases, with 10 bases between them. CDR3 protein: CASSAGITNEQFF. CDR3 coding DNA: TGTGCCAGCAGTGCAGGGATCACCAATGAGCAGTTCTTC.

The chain joins TRBV18 to TRBJ1-5; 9 bases line up with TRBD1. The CDR3 extends over 14 amino acids. The V gene's germline CDR1 is KGHSH and CDR2 LQKENI. Unmatched junction bases numbered 6, after V lost 5 bases and J lost 7 bases. CDR3 residues: CASSNDRGRQPQHF. The CDR3 region has the DNA TGTGCCAGCTCAAATGACAGGGGGAGGCAGCCCCAGCATTTT.

The chain is built from TRBV2 and TRBJ1-4, with 9 nucleotides matching TRBD1. Germline assignment: CDR1 SNHLY and CDR2 FYNNEI. The CDR3 is made up of 17 amino acids. Losses at the gene ends were 7 bases for V and 2 bases for J; bases not matched to a gene: 11. The CDR3 nucleotides are TGTGCCAGCAAGGGACAGGGTATTATATTGACTAATGAAAAACTGTTTTTT. This gives the protein CASKGQGIILTNEKLFF.